Reported below is one T cell receptor (beta chain). Its antigen remains undetermined. No much larger clone exists at a distance of one base, and base qualities are not known. This record belongs to a study of blood T cells in healthy people across ages (dated by TCRdb to the mid-2010s). Regarding the complete study: In model experiments, template switching captured about one uniquely barcoded TCR beta cDNA molecule for every two T cells. Using deep sequencing normalized with unique cDNA molecular identifiers, the study measured how TCR beta repertoire diversity changes with age. The donors were divided into four age groups: young (average around 16 years), middle-aged (about 39), aged (about 60) and long-lived (roughly 86). To avoid experimental bias, donors of different ages were distributed randomly across sequencing lanes. The study analyzed two additional independent replicas of 1 million unique cDNA reads from the same blood draw for two donors, one aged 18 to 29 and one aged 80 or older.

Donors were 40 or so systemically healthy Caucasian individuals from Russia aged 6 to 90 years. Each donor gave 8 to 10 milliliters of peripheral blood, drawn into EDTA-treated Vacutainer tubes. Ficoll-Paque density-gradient centrifugation was used to isolate PBMCs, with at least 6 million per sample. Trizol reagent was used to extract total RNA from the PBMCs, yielding at least 6 micrograms per sample. For every donor, an aliquot of PBMCs went through flow cytometry to measure the percentages of naive CD45RAhigh/CD27high T cells. The full study reports these points: Because donor CMV infection status was unknown, age-related changes in expanded clonotypes were potentially confounded. Bulk unsorted PBMC profiling prevented conclusive comparison of naive and antigen-experienced compartments. Estimates of total diversity from one million sequenced T cells were regarded as lower bounds and underestimates. Compared with the aged group, the long-lived group had more naive CD4+ T cells, fewer expanded clones and increased TCR diversity, suggesting age selection. The percentage of naive T cells measured by flow cytometry correlated strongly with observed TCR beta diversity. Observed TCR beta diversity per million T cells fell roughly linearly with age, and a significant reduction was already apparent by age around 44.

Libraries were made using 5' RACE. These reads were obtained on an Illumina HiSeq 2500. A second PCR of roughly 7 to 11 cycles was performed with a sample-barcoded 5' primer and a J-beta primer mix. Each TCR beta cDNA molecule received a unique molecular identifier from a template-switch 5' adaptor carrying 12 random nucleotides. Each sample yielded at least 3 million CDR3-containing paired-end reads. First-strand cDNA was synthesized from all RNA with the Mint cDNA synthesis kit, primed by a TRBC-specific oligonucleotide. All cDNA was treated with uracil-DNA glycosylase and then went through a first 18-cycle PCR with the universal primers M1SS and BC2_uni_R. Regarding the original processing steps: Each sample was normalized by randomly selecting 1 million high-quality reads, each carrying a distinct molecular identifier. Reads sharing molecular identifiers were discarded rather than binned into consensus sequences. MiTCR, run with a Q25 quality threshold and the strictest error-elimination algorithm, handled CDR3 identification, clonotype clustering and error correction. A nonparametric unseen species model with Euler transformation was used to estimate lower-bound total TCR beta diversity. TCRdb redid the processing of the public reads, applying fastp at Q25 and MiXCR, and retained in-frame beta chains. Every entry covers one CDR3 protein and lists the most common genes and DNA from its rows. TCRdb, rather than the study authors, made the V and J calls. Here the sample has about 2 million distinct CDR3 sequences; about 49% occur a single time. The top ten hold around 2.1% of the sample.

The sample taken for sequencing was blood. This TCR was recovered from a woman in her thirties or forties in good health.

The CDR3 region reads CASSQLFSGTPGETQYF. The sequenced DNA is TGCGCCAGCAGCCAACTTTTCAGCGGGACCCCTGGAGAGACCCAGTACTTC. The chain is assembled from TRBV4-1 and TRBJ2-5; the junction holds 7 bases that match TRBD2. According to the germline V gene, CDR1 reads MGHRA and CDR2 reads YSYEKL. Trimming takes 2 bases off V and 4 bases off J; junction bases not matched to a gene: 13. The CDR3 holds 17 amino acids from the cysteine to the phenylalanine. The retained sequence is limited to the CDR3, 51 bases, with the frame set at the first base.